Shown below are 9 T cell receptor beta chains from a single sample sequenced in a study of T cell responses to AZD1222 COVID-19 vaccine. Generated by immunoSEQ multiplex PCR, the TCRdb table keeps only in-frame clones and is missing some. The repertoire consists of about 150,000 clones, with 70% to 90% occurring once and the leading ten covering just under 7%. The sample here was peripheral blood, taken after recovery from COVID-19. Source of these receptors: an adult who had recovered from COVID-19.

The chain couples TRBV4-2 to TRBJ2-7; a weak D match, TRBD1 (5 bases). The CDR3 runs 16 residues. Trimming pared 2 bases from V and 4 bases from J, leaving 18 bases between. Germline V CDR1 and CDR2: LGHNA, YNFKEQ. DNA of the CDR3: TGTGCCAGCAGCCAATTTTCAGGACAAGGAGATTACGAGCAGTACTTC. This codes for CASSQFSGQGDYEQYF.

The rearrangement links TRBV6-2 or TRBV6-3 to TRBJ2-7; TRBD1 might be the D (5 bases). The CDR3 is made up of 16 amino acids. Germline V gene lookup returns CDR1 MNHEY and CDR2 SVGEGT. Trimming took 5 bases from V and 0 from J, leaving 17 bases between them. In DNA form, the CDR3 reads TGTGCCAGCAGTCTAACCCGGGCAGGGCGCTCCTACGAGCAGTACTTC. This codes for CASSLTRAGRSYEQYF.

This chain links TRBV11-2 with TRBJ1-2, with a possible D match to TRBD1 (5 bases). Trimming took off 5 bases at V and 0 bases at J, with 16 bases between the two ends. The germline V gene encodes CDR1 SGHAT and CDR2 FQNNGV. CDR3 length: 16 residues. The CDR3 region has the DNA TGTGCCAGCAGCCCTAAGGGACGGAGAGCTAACTATGGCTACACCTTC. Amino acid sequence: CASSPKGRRANYGYTF.

Worth noting for this clone: Its ends do not fully match the called genes, so a read error is possible. The chain uses TRBV7-7 and TRBJ2-1; possible D gene TRBD2, 6 bases. Germline loops: CDR1 SSHAT, CDR2 FNYEAQ (reference sequence). This CDR3 is built from 12 residues. DNA of the CDR3: TGTGCTAGCAGCCCCGGGACTCATGAGCAGTTCTTC. Translated: CASSPGTHEQFF.

This rearrangement joins TRBV12-3 or TRBV12-4 to TRBJ1-2; D not certain. Trimming pared 3 bases from V and 3 bases from J, leaving 5 bases between. This CDR3 comprises 12 residues. CDR3 amino acids: CASSFGDYGYTF. The CDR3 DNA reads TGTGCCAGCAGTTTTGGTGACTATGGCTACACCTTC.

The genes are TRBV11-2 and TRBJ2-7; 8 bases match TRBD1. CDR1 is SGHAT, CDR2 FQNNGV, per germline. The junction had 9 bases not matched to a gene; V was cut back by 5 bases and J by 6 bases. The CDR3 has 14 amino acids. The CDR3 region is CASSPDRVTIEQYF. Here the CDR3 DNA reads TGTGCCAGCAGCCCGGACAGGGTGACGATCGAGCAGTACTTC.

On this clone itself: Sequence at one end of the junction differs from germline and may be a read error. The chain employs TRBV4-2 and TRBJ2-6; the D is unclear. Germline V gene sequence: CDR1 LGHNA, CDR2 YNFKEQ. This CDR3 contains 16 residues. The CDR3 coding sequence is TGTGTCAGCAGCCAAGATTCAGTCTCTGGGGCCAACGTCCTGACTTTC. Residues: CVSSQDSVSGANVLTF.

Remarks on this clone: Other nucleotide sequences in the sample specify the same CDR3. V is TRBV12-3 or TRBV12-4 and J is TRBJ1-1, with a tentative D call TRBD1 (5 bases). Trimming took 2 bases from V and 8 from J, leaving 12 bases between them. This CDR3 is 13 amino acids long. The CDR3 sequence: CASSLSGVREAFF. Here the CDR3 DNA reads TGTGCCAGCAGTTTATCGGGGGTAAGGGAAGCTTTCTTT.

V and J are TRBV7-3 and TRBJ2-3, with TRBD2 matching over 7 bases. Germline V gene data show CDR1 as SGHTA and CDR2 as FQGTGA. V shed 5 bases, J shed 5 bases, and the junction held 10 bases outside the gene matches. CDR3 length equals 15 residues. CDR3 loop: CASSPSAGVVDTQYF. DNA for the CDR3: TGTGCCAGCAGCCCCTCGGCGGGAGTGGTAGATACGCAGTATTTT.